Below are 20 T cell receptor beta chains sequenced from a single sample in a study of blood T cell repertoires in COVID-19. Measured with immunoSEQ multiplex PCR; TCRdb has only the in-frame clones, and not every one. The table lists around 270,000 clones, roughly 90% of them singletons. Source material: peripheral blood. These receptors all stem from a man aged 25-40 years with acute or convalescent COVID-19.

V and J are TRBV5-4 and TRBJ2-2; no definite D call. The germline V gene encodes CDR1 SGHNT and CDR2 YYREEE (reference sequence). V lost 4 bases and J 3 bases, leaving 7 bases between the germline ends. The CDR3 length is 13 residues. The CDR3 here is CASSPDYTGELFF. The CDR3 DNA reads as TGTGCCAGCAGCCCAGACTACACCGGGGAGCTGTTTTTT.

DNA for the CDR3: TGTGCCAGCAGCTTGGTGGGGCCCACAGATACGCAGTATTTT. It specifies CASSLVGPTDTQYF. The chain uses TRBV5-4 and TRBJ2-3; a weak D match, TRBD1 (5 bases). CDR3 length: 14 residues. V was shortened by 0 bases and J by 2 bases, with 7 bases between the two germline ends. CDR1 and CDR2 (germline): SGHNT, YYREEE (reference sequence).

This clone has just one count. The chain employs TRBV4-1 and TRBJ2-7; D call uncertain. This CDR3 contains 15 residues. Trimming took off 0 bases at V and 1 base at J, with 10 bases between the two ends. Germline V gives CDR1 MGHRA, CDR2 YSYEKL. The CDR3 region has the DNA TGCGCCAGCAGCCAAGAGTCCAGAAAATCCTACGAGCAGTACTTC. It specifies CASSQESRKSYEQYF.

The chain combines TRBV4-1 with TRBJ1-1, with a possible D match to TRBD1 (5 bases). V lost 8 bases to trimming and J lost 7 bases, with 20 bases between them. The CDR3 spans 14 residues. Germline CDR1 MGHRA, CDR2 YSYEKL. CDR3 DNA sequence: TGCGCCAGCCGCCCCGGGGGGGGAGTCTTTGAAGCTTTCTTT. It yields the protein CASRPGGGVFEAFF.

This CDR3 reads CASHPSGSDEQFF. CDR3 DNA sequence: TGTGCCAGCCATCCTAGCGGGAGCGATGAGCAGTTCTTC. The chain carries TRBV6-5 and TRBJ2-1; 10 nucleotides align to TRBD2. The V and J ends lost 8 bases and 8 bases, in that order; junction bases with no gene match: 6. This CDR3 comprises 13 residues. Germline V CDR1 and CDR2: MNHEY, SVGAGI.

The rearrangement links TRBV18 to TRBJ2-6; unclear D gene. In germline, CDR1 is KGHSH, CDR2 LQKENI. The V end lost 5 bases, the J end lost 2 bases, and 4 bases lay between the germline ends. The CDR3 is made up of 13 amino acids. CDR3 in DNA: TGTGCCAGCTCAGGGCCTGGGGCCAACGTCCTGACTTTC. This translates into CASSGPGANVLTF.

This chain uses TRBV5-6 with TRBJ2-1; D might be TRBD1 (5 bases). The CDR3 covers 14 residues. V was shortened by 6 bases and J by 7 bases, with 17 bases between the two germline ends. The germline V gene has CDR1 SGHDT and CDR2 YYEEEE. CDR3 sequence: CASTLIGALNEQFF. The CDR3 nucleotides read TGTGCCAGCACCCTCATAGGGGCGCTTAATGAGCAGTTCTTC.

The V gene is TRBV5-1, the J gene TRBJ2-5; 11 bases are shared with TRBD2. This CDR3 comprises 15 residues. Germline V lookup: CDR1 SGHRS, CDR2 YFSETQ. The junction had 8 bases not matched to a gene; V was cut back by 5 bases and J by 5 bases. Here the CDR3 reads CASRPTSGVGETQYF. CDR3 bases: TGCGCCAGCAGGCCGACTAGCGGGGTCGGGGAGACCCAGTACTTC.

This chain uses TRBV6-1 with TRBJ1-3; no definite D call. V dropped 3 bases and J dropped 1 base, with 7 bases sitting between them. Germline-derived CDR1 and CDR2 are MNHNS and SASEGT. The CDR3 is 14 amino acids. CDR3 amino acids: CASSEPGSGNTIYF. CDR3 bases: TGTGCCAGCAGTGAGCCCGGGTCTGGAAACACCATATATTTT.

The chain carries TRBV3-1 (or the pseudogene TRBV3-2) and TRBJ1-2, with no clear D. In germline, CDR1 is LGHDT, CDR2 YNNKEL (reference sequence). V lost 4 bases to trimming and J lost 8 bases, with 14 bases between them. The CDR3 sequence is 13 residues long. The CDR3 reads CASSRPGELGYTF. The DNA for the CDR3 is TGTGCCAGCAGCCGCCCCGGGGAGTTGGGCTACACCTTC.

J is TRBJ2-2 and V is TRBV2, with D perhaps matching TRBD1 (5 bases). Germline V gives CDR1 SNHLY, CDR2 FYNNEI. V gave up 6 bases and J gave up 0 bases, with 17 bases separating them. This CDR3 is built from 17 residues. The CDR3 nucleotides are TGTGCCAGCAGAGCTTTAGGGGTGACAGCGAACACCGGGGAGCTGTTTTTT. It encodes CASRALGVTANTGELFF.

V and J are TRBV3-1 (or the pseudogene TRBV3-2) and TRBJ2-5, with 9 bases fitting TRBD1. Germline CDR1 is LGHDT and CDR2 is YNNKEL (reference sequence). The CDR3 extends over 14 amino acids. V dropped 4 bases and J dropped 5; count of bases not matched to a gene: 5. CDR3 amino acids: CASSRDRDVETQYF. CDR3 coding DNA: TGTGCCAGCAGCCGGGACAGGGATGTGGAGACCCAGTACTTC.

This clone was found once. The rearrangement joins TRBV2 to TRBJ2-7; 12 bases fit TRBD1. Germline CDR1 SNHLY, CDR2 FYNNEI. The trim removed 4 bases at V and 3 bases at J, leaving 4 bases unmatched. This CDR3 is built from 15 residues. The CDR3 DNA is TGTGCCAGCAGTGTCCGGGACAGGGGGCACTACGAGCAGTACTTC. Residues: CASSVRDRGHYEQYF.

This chain joins TRBV27 and TRBJ2-1, with 8 bases aligning to TRBD2. The CDR3 has 16 residues. CDR1 is MNHEY, CDR2 SMNVEV, per germline (reference sequence). Germline trimming cut 3 bases from V and 9 bases from J; bases unmatched to any gene: 13. The CDR3 DNA is TGTGCCAGCAGTTTTTCAATGACGGGGGGGCGGGGTGAGCAGTTCTTC. It specifies CASSFSMTGGRGEQFF.

The chain has TRBV3-1 (or the pseudogene TRBV3-2) and TRBJ1-1; 11 nucleotides agree with TRBD1. V lost 5 bases and J lost 6; bases outside the gene matches: 5. Germline V CDR1 and CDR2: LGHDT, YNNKEL (reference sequence). The CDR3 length is 14 residues. The CDR3: CASSGQGAYAEAFF. CDR3 coding DNA: TGTGCCAGCAGCGGACAGGGGGCGTATGCTGAAGCTTTCTTT.

The chain couples TRBV28 to TRBJ1-4; 8 bases align to TRBD1. In germline, CDR1 is MDHEN, CDR2 SYDVKM. This CDR3 comprises 14 residues. Losses at the gene ends were 8 bases for V and 8 bases for J; bases not matched to a gene: 10. The CDR3 DNA sequence: TGTGCCAGCGGGACGACAGGGGCGGGGGAAAAACTGTTTTTT. This codes for CASGTTGAGEKLFF.

The chain couples TRBV27 to TRBJ1-5, with D uncertain. V lost 3 bases, J lost 0 bases, and 12 bases lay in between. This CDR3 has 16 amino acids. Looked up from germline, CDR1 is MNHEY and CDR2 is SMNVEV (reference sequence). CDR3 bases: TGTGCCAGCAGTTTTAGTGCCGGGTATAGCAATCAGCCCCAGCATTTT. Its protein product is CASSFSAGYSNQPQHF.

In regard to this clone: The same CDR3 is also encoded by other DNA sequences in this sample. The genes are TRBV5-1 and TRBJ2-3; 8 bases are a match to TRBD2. J gave up 0 bases and V 0 bases, and 3 bases lay outside the gene matches. CDR1 and CDR2 from the germline V gene are SGHRS and YFSETQ. The length of the CDR3 is 16 residues. The CDR3 reads CASSLDSGTSTDTQYF. In DNA, the CDR3 is TGCGCCAGCAGCTTGGATAGCGGGACTAGCACAGATACGCAGTATTTT.

The CDR3 spells CASRIPGTEAFF. Written as DNA, the CDR3 is TGTGCCAGCAGAATCCCAGGCACTGAAGCTTTCTTT. J is TRBJ1-1 and V is TRBV6-5, with D unresolved. The CDR3 consists of 12 residues. Germline values: CDR1 MNHEY, CDR2 SVGAGI. V was clipped by 6 bases and J by 4 bases, with 9 bases between them.

This clone was seen only a few times. This chain uses TRBV15 with TRBJ1-3; D is unclear. Looked up from germline, CDR1 is LNHNV and CDR2 is YYDKDF (reference sequence). V was trimmed by 0 bases and J by 6 bases, leaving 9 bases between them. The CDR3 totals 14 residues. CDR3 DNA sequence: TGTGCCACCAGCAGAGAGACACAGTTAAACACCATATATTTT. Translation gives CATSRETQLNTIYF.